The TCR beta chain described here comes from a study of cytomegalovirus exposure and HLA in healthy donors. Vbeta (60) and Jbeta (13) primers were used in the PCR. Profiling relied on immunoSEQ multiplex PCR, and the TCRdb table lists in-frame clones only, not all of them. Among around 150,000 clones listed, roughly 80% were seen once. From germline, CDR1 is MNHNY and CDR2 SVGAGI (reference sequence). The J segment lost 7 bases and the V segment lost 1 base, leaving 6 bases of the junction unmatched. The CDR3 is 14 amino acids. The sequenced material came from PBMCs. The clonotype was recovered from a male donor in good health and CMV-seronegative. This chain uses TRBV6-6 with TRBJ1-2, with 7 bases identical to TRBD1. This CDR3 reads CASSYYTDRSGYTF. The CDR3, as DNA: TGTGCCAGCAGTTACTATACGGACAGGAGTGGCTACACCTTC.